The rows below give T cell receptor beta chains drawn from one sample of a study of blood T cell repertoires in COVID-19. The repertoire was sequenced with immunoSEQ multiplex PCR; TCRdb's copy has only in-frame clones and lacks some. The sample gives 58,000 or so clones, more than 85% of which show up once; approximately 8.4% is in the top ten. Sequencing input: peripheral blood. These receptors all stem from a woman aged 70-85 years with active COVID-19. The CDR3 runs from the conserved cysteine through the conserved F or W. D genes are given only for firm matches. A clone size is listed for some rows: how often the clone was seen (once, few, many), or a class if it is expanded.

j_gene: TRBJ1-1
v_gene: TRBV5-1
d_gene: TRBD1
abundance: NA
CDR3aa: CASTPDRGERTEAFF
CDR3nt: TGCGCCAGCACCCCCGACAGGGGAGAGAGAACTGAAGCTTTCTTT

j_gene: TRBJ1-3
v_gene: TRBV5-1
d_gene: NA
abundance: NA
CDR3aa: CASSLGQGITNTIYF
CDR3nt: TGCGCCAGCAGCTTGGGCCAGGGGATAACTAACACCATATATTTT

j_gene: TRBJ1-4
v_gene: TRBV5-5
d_gene: TRBD1
abundance: NA
CDR3aa: CASSISGGRANEKLFF
CDR3nt: TGTGCCAGCAGCATCTCAGGGGGGCGGGCTAATGAAAAACTGTTTTTT

j_gene: TRBJ2-1
v_gene: TRBV2
d_gene: TRBD1
abundance: NA
CDR3aa: CASSSTGYNEQFF
CDR3nt: TGTGCCAGCAGTTCGACAGGGTACAATGAGCAGTTCTTC

j_gene: TRBJ2-7
v_gene: TRBV6-6
d_gene: TRBD2
abundance: NA
CDR3aa: CASATSGSPYEQYF
CDR3nt: TGTGCCAGTGCGACTAGCGGGAGCCCCTACGAGCAGTACTTC

j_gene: TRBJ2-3
v_gene: TRBV18
d_gene: TRBD2
abundance: NA
CDR3aa: CASSSRYSGNVPSTDTQYF
CDR3nt: TGTGCCAGCTCATCTCGGTATAGCGGGAACGTGCCTAGCACAGATACGCAGTATTTT

j_gene: TRBJ1-1
v_gene: TRBV6-1
d_gene: NA
abundance: NA
CDR3aa: CASSDHTWEAEAFF
CDR3nt: TGTGCCAGCAGTGACCACACCTGGGAGGCTGAAGCTTTCTTT

j_gene: TRBJ2-3
v_gene: TRBV27
d_gene: NA
abundance: NA
CDR3aa: CASSAPGDSTDTQYF
CDR3nt: TGTGCCAGCAGCGCCCCAGGGGATAGCACAGATACGCAGTATTTT

j_gene: TRBJ2-5
v_gene: TRBV9
d_gene: TRBD2
abundance: NA
CDR3aa: CASSWSSGTQETQYF
CDR3nt: TGTGCCAGCAGTTGGTCTAGCGGGACTCAAGAGACCCAGTACTTC

j_gene: TRBJ1-6
v_gene: TRBV2
d_gene: NA
abundance: NA
CDR3aa: CASKGGGAFNSPLHF
CDR3nt: TGTGCCAGCAAGGGCGGGGGGGCATTTAATTCACCCCTCCACTTT

j_gene: TRBJ2-5
v_gene: TRBV7-2
d_gene: TRBD2
abundance: NA
CDR3aa: CASSFGLALETQYF
CDR3nt: TGTGCCAGCAGCTTCGGACTAGCATTGGAGACCCAGTACTTC

j_gene: TRBJ2-7
v_gene: TRBV18
d_gene: TRBD2
abundance: NA
CDR3aa: CASSPPGGAPDYEQYF
CDR3nt: TGTGCCAGCTCACCACCCGGGGGGGCGCCTGACTACGAGCAGTACTTC

j_gene: TRBJ2-5
v_gene: TRBV11-2
d_gene: NA
abundance: NA
CDR3aa: CASSLEGAGAEETQYF
CDR3nt: TGTGCCAGCAGCTTAGAGGGAGCGGGCGCCGAAGAGACCCAGTACTTC

j_gene: TRBJ1-2
v_gene: TRBV4-1
d_gene: TRBD1
abundance: few
CDR3aa: CASSHPDRPYGYTF
CDR3nt: TGCGCCAGCAGCCACCCGGACAGGCCATATGGCTACACCTTC

j_gene: TRBJ2-1
v_gene: TRBV30
d_gene: TRBD2
abundance: NA
CDR3aa: CAWSVRGWRESSYNEQFF
CDR3nt: TGTGCCTGGAGTGTAAGAGGATGGCGGGAGAGCTCCTACAATGAGCAGTTCTTC

j_gene: TRBJ2-2
v_gene: TRBV30
d_gene: NA
abundance: NA
CDR3aa: CAWVNDPRLTGELFF
CDR3nt: TGTGCCTGGGTCAATGACCCAAGACTCACCGGGGAGCTGTTTTTT

j_gene: TRBJ1-1
v_gene: TRBV6-5
d_gene: NA
abundance: NA
CDR3aa: CASNTGRGRTEAFF
CDR3nt: TGTGCCAGCAACACGGGTAGGGGAAGGACTGAAGCTTTCTTT

j_gene: TRBJ2-1
v_gene: TRBV5-1
d_gene: TRBD2
abundance: NA
CDR3aa: CASSPRTSGRNEQFF
CDR3nt: TGCGCCAGCAGCCCCCGGACTAGCGGGAGAAATGAGCAGTTCTTC

j_gene: TRBJ2-5
v_gene: TRBV5-1
d_gene: TRBD2
abundance: NA
CDR3aa: CASSLDEGGPETQYF
CDR3nt: TGCGCCAGCAGCCTTGATGAGGGAGGGCCAGAGACCCAGTACTTC

j_gene: TRBJ1-1
v_gene: TRBV7-9
d_gene: NA
abundance: NA
CDR3aa: CASSPRGKAVNTEAFF
CDR3nt: TGTGCCAGCAGCCCCCGGGGGAAGGCGGTGAACACTGAAGCTTTCTTT

j_gene: TRBJ2-7
v_gene: TRBV9
d_gene: NA
abundance: once
CDR3aa: CASSPRGASSYEQYF
CDR3nt: TGTGCCAGCAGCCCCCGCGGAGCTAGCTCCTACGAGCAGTACTTC

j_gene: TRBJ1-2
v_gene: TRBV28
d_gene: TRBD1
abundance: NA
CDR3aa: CASSFPWGTGVGYTF
CDR3nt: TGTGCCAGCAGTTTCCCCTGGGGGACAGGGGTAGGCTACACCTTC

j_gene: TRBJ2-5
v_gene: TRBV27
d_gene: NA
abundance: NA
CDR3aa: CAPRGARGETQYF
CDR3nt: TGTGCCCCCCGGGGGGCAAGGGGGGAGACCCAGTACTTC

j_gene: TRBJ2-7
v_gene: TRBV29-1
d_gene: NA
abundance: NA
CDR3aa: CSVVLDSSYEQYF
CDR3nt: TGCAGCGTTGTCCTGGACAGCTCCTACGAGCAGTACTTC

j_gene: TRBJ2-7
v_gene: TRBV30
d_gene: NA
abundance: NA
CDR3aa: CAWSVGRAYEQYF
CDR3nt: TGTGCCTGGAGTGTAGGGCGGGCCTACGAGCAGTACTTC

j_gene: TRBJ2-2
v_gene: TRBV5-4
d_gene: NA
abundance: few
CDR3aa: CASSLELGTGELFF
CDR3nt: TGTGCCAGCAGCTTGGAACTAGGCACCGGGGAGCTGTTTTTT

j_gene: TRBJ1-2
v_gene: TRBV4-2
d_gene: TRBD1
abundance: NA
CDR3aa: CASSQVMRQGPDGYTF
CDR3nt: TGTGCCAGCAGCCAAGTCATGAGACAGGGCCCTGATGGCTACACCTTC